These 10 T cell receptor beta chains were all obtained from the same sample, sequenced in a study of blood T cell repertoires in COVID-19. Using immunoSEQ multiplex PCR, the repertoire was profiled, and TCRdb retains in-frame clones only, with some absent. The sample lists under 250,000 clones; roughly 83% were seen once. The sequencing sample was made of peripheral blood. Source of these receptors: a man older than 75 with acute or convalescent COVID-19.

The chain joins TRBV5-4 to TRBJ2-7; a weak D match, TRBD1 (6 bases). CDR1 is SGHNT and CDR2 is YYREEE in the germline V gene (reference sequence). The CDR3 covers 14 residues. V gave up 1 base and J gave up 6 bases, with 14 bases separating them. The CDR3 sequence: CASSLLQGGGEQYF. The CDR3 DNA reads TGTGCCAGCAGCTTGCTACAGGGCGGAGGCGAGCAGTACTTC. Full variable domain (missing parts from reference TRBV5-4 and TRBJ2-7): ETGVTQSPTHLIKTRGQQVTLRCSSQSGHNTVSWYQQALGQGPQFIFQYYREEENGRGNFPPRFSGLQFPNYSSELNVNALELDDSALYLCASSLLQGGGEQYFGPGTRLTVT.

This clone appeared a few times. V and J are TRBV2 and TRBJ1-5; D is uncertain. V lost 5 bases to trimming and J lost 6 bases, with 8 bases between them. Germline CDR1 is SNHLY and CDR2 is FYNNEI. This CDR3 region has 12 residues. CDR3 loop: CASSQVSQPQHF. The CDR3 DNA is TGTGCCAGCAGTCAGGTTTCTCAGCCCCAGCATTTT.

The rearrangement links TRBV18 to TRBJ2-1; 10 bases agree with TRBD1. With 6 bases clipped from V and 8 bases from J, the junction kept 13 bases outside the gene matches. The CDR3 has 16 residues. Germline loops: CDR1 KGHSH, CDR2 LQKENI. Here the CDR3 reads CASSIEWTGGKDEQFF. CDR3 sequence (DNA): TGTGCCAGCTCTATCGAGTGGACAGGGGGTAAGGATGAGCAGTTCTTC.

This clone was found a few times. V usage is TRBV12-5 and J usage is TRBJ1-3, with D hard to call. V shed 1 base and J shed 0 bases, with 13 bases lying between them. This CDR3 is 17 amino acids long. The V gene's germline CDR1 is LGHNT and CDR2 FRNRAP. CDR3 nucleotide sequence: TGTGCTAGTGGTTTGGGCGGGATGTTGAGCTCTGGAAACACCATATATTTT. Translated: CASGLGGMLSSGNTIYF.

This chain uses TRBV2 with TRBJ2-7, with TRBD1 matching over 9 bases. Trimming took 10 bases from V and 4 from J; bases not matched to a gene: 14. Germline assignment: CDR1 SNHLY and CDR2 FYNNEI. The CDR3 totals 15 residues. DNA of the CDR3: TGTGCCATGAAGGAAGGGGCGACAGGGGGATACGAGCAGTACTTC. It yields the protein CAMKEGATGGYEQYF.

The chain has TRBV2 and TRBJ2-1, with D hard to call. Germline V gene sequence: CDR1 SNHLY, CDR2 FYNNEI. The CDR3 runs 14 residues. The V end was cut by 8 bases, the J end by 5 bases, with 16 bases between. CDR3 in amino acids: CASLLGQANNEQFF. Here the CDR3 DNA reads TGTGCCAGCCTCCTGGGTCAGGCAAACAATGAGCAGTTCTTC.

J is TRBJ2-2 and V is TRBV5-1; 8 bases are a match to TRBD1. The germline CDR1 and CDR2 sequences are SGHRS and YFSETQ. V was clipped by 4 bases and J by 5 bases; unmatched bases: 10. This CDR3 is built from 16 residues. CDR3 sequence (DNA): TGCGCCAGCAGCCGCGGACAGGGCCTAAGAACCGGGGAGCTGTTTTTT. Translation gives CASSRGQGLRTGELFF.

The chain uses TRBV9 and TRBJ1-6; D not resolved. The CDR3 is made up of 14 amino acids. CDR1 and CDR2 (germline): SGDLS, YYNGEE. V lost 0 bases, J lost 7 bases, and 8 bases lay in between. The CDR3 coding sequence is TGTGCCAGCAGCGTAGCAGTCAACAATTCACCCCTCCACTTT. Translation gives CASSVAVNNSPLHF.

The chain has TRBV28 and TRBJ2-2; TRBD1 might be the D (5 bases). CDR1 MDHEN and CDR2 SYDVKM come from the germline V gene. With 5 bases removed from V and 3 bases from J, the gap between germline ends came to 10 bases. The CDR3 totals 14 residues. The CDR3 reads CASSPSRDTGELFF. In nucleotides, the CDR3 is TGTGCCAGCAGTCCCTCCAGGGACACCGGGGAGCTGTTTTTT. Supplemented by reference TRBV28 and TRBJ2-2, the full variable domain reads DVKVTQSSRYLVKRTGEKVFLECVQDMDHENMFWYRQDPGLGLRLIYFSYDVKMKEKGDIPEGYSVSREKKERFSLILESASTNQTSMYLCASSPSRDTGELFFGEGSRLTVL.

V usage is TRBV6-4 and J usage is TRBJ2-2, with D hard to call. From germline, CDR1 is MRHNA and CDR2 SNTAGT. This CDR3 comprises 13 residues. Trimming left V 2 bases short and J 3 bases short, with 4 bases between. The CDR3 here is CASSDTDTGELFF. The CDR3 DNA follows: TGTGCCAGCAGTGACACTGACACCGGGGAGCTGTTTTTT.